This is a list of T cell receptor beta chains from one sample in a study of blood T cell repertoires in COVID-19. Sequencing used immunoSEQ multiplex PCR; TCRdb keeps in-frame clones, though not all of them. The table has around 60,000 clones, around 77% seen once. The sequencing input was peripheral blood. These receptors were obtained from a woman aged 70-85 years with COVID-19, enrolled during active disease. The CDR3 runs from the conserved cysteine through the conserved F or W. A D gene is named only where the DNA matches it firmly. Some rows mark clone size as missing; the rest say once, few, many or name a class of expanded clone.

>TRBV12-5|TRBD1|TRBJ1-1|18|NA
TGTGCTAGTGGTTTGGTACAGTTCAGGGGGACAGGGGGCACTGAAGCTTTCTTT
CASGLVQFRGTGGTEAFF
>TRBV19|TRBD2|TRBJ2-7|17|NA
TGTGCCAGTAGCCCCGCCTTTCTAGCGGGGGAAACCTACGAGCAGTACTTC
CASSPAFLAGETYEQYF
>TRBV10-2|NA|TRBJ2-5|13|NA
TGCGCCAGCAGTGGGACAATACAAGAGACCCAGTACTTC
CASSGTIQETQYF
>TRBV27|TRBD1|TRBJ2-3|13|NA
TGTGCCAGCAGAGGACAGGGACTGGATACGCAGTATTTT
CASRGQGLDTQYF
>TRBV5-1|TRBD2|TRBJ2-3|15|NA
TGCGCCAGCAGCTCTGGACTAGCCCCAGGGGATACGCAGTATTTT
CASSSGLAPGDTQYF
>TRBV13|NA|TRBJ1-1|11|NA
TGTGCCAGCAGTCTCCGAGCTGAAGCTTTCTTT
CASSLRAEAFF
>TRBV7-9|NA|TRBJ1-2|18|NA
TGTGCCAGCAGCTTAGCGAAAGATTTTCCTTTAGCTAACTATGGCTACACCTTC
CASSLAKDFPLANYGYTF
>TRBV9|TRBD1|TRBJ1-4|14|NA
TGTGCCAGCAGCGTGACAGGGGGCGAGAAAAAACTGTTTTTT
CASSVTGGEKKLFF
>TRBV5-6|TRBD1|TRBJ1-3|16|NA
TGTGCCAGCAGCGGGACAGGGGGCAGGTCTGGAAACACCATATATTTT
CASSGTGGRSGNTIYF
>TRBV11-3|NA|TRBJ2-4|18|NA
TGTGCCAGCAGCTTAGTGAGGCCGGGGGAATCAGCCAAAAACATTCAGTACTTC
CASSLVRPGESAKNIQYF
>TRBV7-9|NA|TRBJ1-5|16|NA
TGTGCCAGCAGCAACAACATACGGGGGGCGGAGATGCCCCAGCATTTT
CASSNNIRGAEMPQHF
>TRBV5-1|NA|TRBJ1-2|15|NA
TGCGCCAGCAGCTGGCAGGGGACCAATAACTATGGCTACACCTTC
CASSWQGTNNYGYTF
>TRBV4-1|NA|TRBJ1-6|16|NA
TGCGCCAGCAGCCAAGATGAACAGGGTGGGAATTCACCCCTCCACTTT
CASSQDEQGGNSPLHF
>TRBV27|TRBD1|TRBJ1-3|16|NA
TGTGCCAGCGGGACAACAACAGGGGTCTCTGGAAACACCATATATTTT
CASGTTTGVSGNTIYF
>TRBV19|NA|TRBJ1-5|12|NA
TGTGCCAGTAGCCATAGCAATCAGCCCCAGCATTTT
CASSHSNQPQHF
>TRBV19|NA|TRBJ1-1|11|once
TGTGCCAGTTACAGGAACACTGAAGCTTTCTTT
CASYRNTEAFF